This TCR beta chain was recovered during a study of long-term antiretroviral therapy in people with HIV. Study summary: Collection of the earliest samples took place about a decade ahead of the 2015 immediate-ART recommendation.

To note about this clone: Its antigen remains unknown.

Overall study results and limits: Documentation of ART adherence, viral resistance or therapy changes was absent.

At survey level, the immunoSEQ assay was run in its v3.0 version. Sequencing was performed with immunoSEQ multiplex PCR; in TCRdb, only in-frame clones are kept and a portion is missing. The sample lists 26,000 or so clones; more than 85% were seen once. V was pared by 4 bases and J by 2 bases, with 12 bases of the junction left unmatched. The germline CDR1 and CDR2 sequences are SGHRS and YFSETQ. This CDR3 has 17 residues. This TCR was sampled from a man between 45 and 60 years old with HIV. Sequencing used unsorted PBMCs, obtained 2 years after starting antiretroviral therapy. This chain uses TRBV5-1 with TRBJ2-3; 8 nucleotides match TRBD2. CDR3 nucleotide sequence: TGCGCCAGCAGCCTCTCAGCGGGGGCGCTTAACACAGATACGCAGTATTTT. Protein sequence: CASSLSAGALNTDTQYF.